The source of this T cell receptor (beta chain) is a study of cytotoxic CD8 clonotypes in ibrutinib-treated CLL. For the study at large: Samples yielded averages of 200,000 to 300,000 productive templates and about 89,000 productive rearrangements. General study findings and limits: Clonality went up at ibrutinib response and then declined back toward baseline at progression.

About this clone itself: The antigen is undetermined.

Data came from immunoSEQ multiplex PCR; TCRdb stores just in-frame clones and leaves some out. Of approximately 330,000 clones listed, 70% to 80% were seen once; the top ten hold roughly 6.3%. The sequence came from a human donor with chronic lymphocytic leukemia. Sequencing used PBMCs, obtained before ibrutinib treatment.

The CDR3 DNA sequence: TGTGCCAGCAGCGAGGAATCAGGGCGCATTCAGTACTTC. Translating gives CASSEESGRIQYF. This rearrangement joins TRBV7-3 to TRBJ2-4; D might be TRBD1 (5 bases). V shed 5 bases and J shed 9 bases, with 14 bases lying between them. CDR1 and CDR2 from the germline V gene are SGHTA and FQGTGA. This CDR3 has 13 residues.